Listed below are T cell receptor beta chains from one sample, sequenced in a study of neurological immune-mediated disorders. One entry per CDR3 protein, called by TCRdb with MiXCR from the 5' RACE reads. Of about 120,000 distinct CDR3 sequences in the sample, about 3.4% were seen once. The sample consisted of PBMCs. Every receptor here comes from a woman aged 25 to 39 with multiple sclerosis. Each CDR3 is given with its conserved first and last residue. D genes are given only for firm matches. Not every row has a clone size; where given, it reads once, few, many or a size class.

J,V,D,size,CDR3,DNA
TRBJ1-5,TRBV7-8,.,many,CASSLVGGSNQPQHF,TGTGCCAGCAGCTTAGTTGGGGGAAGCAATCAGCCCCAGCATTTT
TRBJ1-4,TRBV12-3/TRBV12-4,.,many,CASRGPKLFF,TGTGCCTCCCGGGGACCGAAACTGTTTTTT
TRBJ1-5,TRBV7-2,.,many,CASSLGRGIGNQPQHF,TGTGCCAGCAGCTTAGGCAGGGGAATTGGCAATCAGCCCCAGCATTTT
TRBJ2-5,TRBV12-3/TRBV12-4,TRBD1,many,CASSLTGTETQYF,TGTGCCAGCAGTTTGACAGGGACCGAGACCCAGTACTTC
TRBJ2-1,TRBV7-6,.,many,CASSLRGNEQFF,TGTGCCAGCAGCTTAAGGGGAAATGAGCAGTTCTTC
TRBJ2-2,TRBV6-5,.,many,CASSYSQGNGELFF,TGTGCCAGCAGTTACTCACAGGGAAACGGGGAGCTGTTTTTT
TRBJ1-5,TRBV7-9,TRBD1,few,CASSLGRQGGNQPQHF,TGTGCCAGCAGCTTAGGGAGACAGGGGGGTAATCAGCCCCAGCATTTT
TRBJ2-1,TRBV6-1,.,many,CASSEAHFGTIPFF,TGTGCCAGCAGTGAAGCGCATTTCGGGACAATACCGTTCTTC
TRBJ2-3,TRBV20-1,.,many,CSARDPVGGLRVADTQYF,TGCAGTGCTAGAGATCCCGTCGGGGGTCTCAGGGTGGCAGATACGCAGTATTTT
TRBJ2-1,TRBV5-8,TRBD2,many,CASSRGLAGDYNEQFF,TGTGCCAGCAGCCGTGGACTAGCGGGGGATTACAATGAGCAGTTCTTC
TRBJ2-1,TRBV7-6,TRBD1,many,CASSSGGAGSYNEQFF,TGTGCCAGCAGCTCAGGGGGCGCTGGGTCCTACAATGAGCAGTTCTTC
TRBJ2-5,TRBV29-1,TRBD1,many,CSAEQGNQETQYF,TGCAGCGCCGAACAGGGGAACCAAGAGACCCAGTACTTC
TRBJ2-1,TRBV25-1,TRBD1,many,CASSRPGQGLIYEQFF,TGTGCCAGCAGTAGGCCGGGACAGGGGTTAATCTATGAGCAGTTCTTC
TRBJ2-7,TRBV4-3,.,once,CASSQDRSPTYEQYF,TGCGCCAGCAGCCAAGACAGGTCCCCTACCTACGAGCAGTACTTC
TRBJ2-3,TRBV15,.,many,CATSTQGWIEDTQYF,TGTGCCACCAGCACTCAGGGGTGGATAGAAGATACGCAGTATTTT
TRBJ2-4,TRBV20-1,.,few,CSASGSLGGAKNIQYF,TGCAGTGCTAGCGGGAGTCTAGGGGGGGCCAAAAACATTCAGTACTTC
TRBJ2-2,TRBV6-2/TRBV6-3,.,.,CASSPGTNTGELFF,TGTGCCAGCAGCCCCGGGACTAACACCGGGGAGCTGTTTTTT
TRBJ2-7,TRBV10-3,.,many,CASLGVPGYEQYF,TGTGCCTCCCTGGGGGTCCCTGGGTACGAGCAGTACTTC
TRBJ2-1,TRBV20-1,.,many,CSAPRAGEQFF,TGCAGTGCTCCTAGGGCGGGTGAGCAGTTCTTC
TRBJ1-6,TRBV7-9,TRBD1,few,CASSPLRDREIGSPLHF,TGTGCCAGCAGCCCTCTCCGGGACAGGGAAATTGGATCACCCCTCCACTTT
TRBJ1-5,TRBV6-5,.,many,CASSYLAGAQPQHF,TGTGCCAGCAGTTACTTGGCAGGGGCCCAGCCCCAGCATTTT
TRBJ1-6,TRBV5-1,.,many,CASSLGSQNSPLHF,TGCGCCAGCAGCTTGGGGAGTCAGAATTCACCCCTCCACTTT
TRBJ1-1,TRBV7-2,.,many,CASSRGRGTEAFF,TGTGCCAGCAGCCGGGGGAGGGGCACTGAAGCTTTCTTT
TRBJ2-7,TRBV10-2,.,many,CASSDPDRRRASYEQYF,TGCGCCAGCAGTGACCCCGACCGGAGGAGGGCTTCCTACGAGCAGTACTTC
TRBJ1-3,TRBV12-3/TRBV12-4,.,many,CASSQGGNTIYF,TGTGCCAGCAGTCAGGGAGGAAACACCATATATTTT
TRBJ2-2,TRBV7-2,.,many,CASSWLAGELFF,TGTGCCAGCAGTTGGCTAGCCGGGGAGCTGTTTTTT
TRBJ2-7,TRBV19,.,many,CASSLGDARSYEQYF,TGTGCCAGTAGTCTCGGGGACGCTCGTTCCTACGAGCAGTACTTC
TRBJ2-1,TRBV5-1,.,.,CASSLGPVREQFF,TGCGCCAGCAGCTTAGGCCCCGTACGTGAGCAGTTCTTC
TRBJ2-1,TRBV3-1,.,many,CASSPLLLVTYNEQFF,TGTGCCAGCAGCCCTCTATTACTAGTTACCTACAATGAGCAGTTCTTC
TRBJ1-5,TRBV21-1,.,.,CASRMDRSIQPQHF,TGTGCCAGCAGGATGGACAGGTCAATTCAGCCCCAGCATTTT
TRBJ2-1,TRBV4-3,.,many,CASSQVWGWEQFF,TGCGCCAGCAGCCAAGTCTGGGGTTGGGAGCAGTTCTTC
TRBJ2-7,TRBV15,TRBD1,many,CATSVPGQVFNEQYF,TGTGCCACCAGCGTACCGGGACAGGTATTTAACGAGCAGTACTTC
TRBJ1-1,TRBV6-1,.,many,CASRISGQNTEAFF,TGTGCCAGCAGGATCTCGGGACAGAACACTGAAGCTTTCTTT
TRBJ2-3,TRBV20-1,.,many,CSATKEAGTADTQYF,TGCAGTGCTACCAAAGAGGCAGGGACGGCAGATACGCAGTATTTT
TRBJ1-6,TRBV7-2,.,.,CASSLRAPRNNSPLHF,TGTGCCAGCAGCTTAAGGGCCCCGCGGAATAATTCACCCCTACACTTT
TRBJ1-1,TRBV20-1,TRBD1,many,CSATSAGTGYTEAFF,TGCAGTGCAACTTCAGCCGGGACAGGCTACACTGAAGCTTTCTTT
TRBJ2-3,TRBV20-1,.,many,CSARDLLTDTQYF,TGCAGTGCTAGGGACTTACTCACAGATACGCAGTATTTT
TRBJ2-1,TRBV3-1,.,many,CASSQEDGRDNEQFF,TGTGCCAGCAGCCAAGAGGACGGAAGGGACAATGAGCAGTTCTTC
TRBJ2-1,TRBV15,.,.,CATSRDEAVSSYNEQFF,TGTGCCACCAGCAGAGATGAGGCAGTTAGCTCCTACAATGAGCAGTTCTTC
TRBJ2-3,TRBV29-1,TRBD2,.,CSAQVAGGRTDTQYF,TGCAGCGCCCAGGTAGCGGGGGGCCGCACAGATACGCAGTATTTT
TRBJ1-2,TRBV7-6,TRBD1,many,CASSLGTGGNYGYTF,TGTGCCAGCAGCTTAGGGACAGGGGGGAACTATGGCTACACCTTC
TRBJ2-5,TRBV28,.,many,CASSPRTSVGTQYF,TGTGCCAGCAGTCCCCGAACTAGTGTCGGGACCCAGTACTTC
TRBJ2-5,TRBV5-5,.,many,CASSPRGGIGETQYF,TGTGCCAGCAGCCCCAGGGGGGGTATCGGAGAGACCCAGTACTTC
TRBJ2-7,TRBV28,TRBD1,many,CASSNRGQDRQQYF,TGTGCCAGCAGTAACAGGGGGCAGGACAGGCAGCAGTACTTC
TRBJ2-7,TRBV2,.,many,CASLRPGTAREQYF,TGTGCCAGCCTGAGGCCGGGAACGGCGCGCGAGCAGTACTTC
TRBJ2-7,TRBV5-5,.,many,CASSFQGSEQYF,TGTGCCAGCAGCTTCCAGGGGTCCGAGCAGTACTTC
TRBJ1-1,TRBV20-1,.,many,CSARPWAYTEAFF,TGCAGTGCGCGTCCCTGGGCCTACACTGAAGCTTTCTTT
TRBJ1-2,TRBV14,TRBD1,many,CASSPSGQGLHGYTF,TGTGCCAGCAGCCCCTCGGGACAGGGATTACATGGCTACACCTTC
TRBJ2-3,TRBV27,.,many,CASSLRDTQYF,TGTGCCAGCAGTTTAAGAGATACGCAGTATTTT
TRBJ1-2,TRBV5-1,TRBD1,many,CASSLRSGGIINYGYTF,TGCGCCAGCAGCTTGAGGTCAGGGGGCATTATCAACTATGGCTACACCTTC
TRBJ1-5,TRBV5-6,TRBD1,few,CASSLARGVLEPQHF,TGTGCCAGCAGCTTGGCCAGGGGGGTTCTGGAGCCCCAGCATTTT
TRBJ2-1,TRBV5-6,TRBD2,many,CASSPADPGLADLRSYNEQFF,TGTGCCAGCAGCCCAGCTGACCCGGGACTAGCGGACCTTCGCTCCTACAATGAGCAGTTCTTC
TRBJ2-1,TRBV3-1,.,many,CASSQTQLLAYNEQFF,TGTGCCAGCAGCCAAACCCAGCTGCTAGCCTACAATGAGCAGTTCTTC
TRBJ1-5,TRBV27,TRBD1,many,CASRPVRDRGMQAVQPQHF,TGTGCCAGCAGACCTGTCCGGGACAGGGGGATGCAGGCGGTTCAGCCCCAGCATTTT